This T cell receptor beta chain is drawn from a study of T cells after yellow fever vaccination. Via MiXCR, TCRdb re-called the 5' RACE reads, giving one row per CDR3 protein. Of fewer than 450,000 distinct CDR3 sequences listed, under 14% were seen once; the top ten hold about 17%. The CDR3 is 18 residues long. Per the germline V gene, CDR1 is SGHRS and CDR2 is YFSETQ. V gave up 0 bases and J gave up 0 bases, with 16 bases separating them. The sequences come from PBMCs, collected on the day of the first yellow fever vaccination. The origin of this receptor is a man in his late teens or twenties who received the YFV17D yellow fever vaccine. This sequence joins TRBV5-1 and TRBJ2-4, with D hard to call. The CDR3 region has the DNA TGCGCCAGCAGCTTGGAGGTCGGGCTGGTCGGAGCCAAAAACATTCAGTACTTC. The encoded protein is CASSLEVGLVGAKNIQYF.